Listed here are 28 T cell receptor beta chains from one sample, sequenced in a study of blood T cell repertoires in COVID-19. Measured with immunoSEQ multiplex PCR; TCRdb has only the in-frame clones, and not every one. The table has tens of thousands of clones, roughly 90% seen once. The specimen sequenced was peripheral blood. All receptors derive from a man in his sixties or seventies with active or convalescent COVID-19.

The chain combines TRBV9 with TRBJ1-3; TRBD1 aligns across 7 bases. The CDR3 is 14 residues long. V lost 4 bases and J lost 5; bases outside the gene matches: 6. Germline V gene sequence: CDR1 SGDLS, CDR2 YYNGEE. Here the CDR3 reads CASSPGQTRNTIYF. The DNA for the CDR3 is TGTGCCAGCAGCCCGGGACAGACCCGAAACACCATATATTTT.

V usage is TRBV12-3 or TRBV12-4 and J usage is TRBJ1-1; the match to TRBD1 covers 10 bases. Trimming took 5 bases from V and 7 from J; bases not matched to a gene: 4. The CDR3 length is 13 residues. DNA of the CDR3: TGTGCCAGCAGTCTCAGGACAGGGGGTGAAGCTTTCTTT. Amino acid sequence: CASSLRTGGEAFF.

The V call is TRBV12-3 or TRBV12-4, the J call TRBJ1-3, with D perhaps TRBD1 (5 bases). V dropped 3 bases and J dropped 4 bases, with 7 bases sitting between them. The CDR3 contains 13 residues. CDR3 coding DNA: TGTGCCAGCAGTTTTCGGGGGGGAAACACCATATATTTT. This translates into CASSFRGGNTIYF.

J is TRBJ2-3 and V is TRBV18; 9 positions match TRBD2. Germline-derived CDR1 and CDR2 are KGHSH and LQKENI. V lost 5 bases and J lost 3; bases outside the gene matches: 6. This CDR3 is 15 amino acids long. The CDR3 loop is CASSYSSGATDTQYF. DNA for the CDR3: TGTGCCAGCTCATACTCTAGCGGGGCAACAGATACGCAGTATTTT.

This clone has only a few counts. The V call is TRBV2, the J call TRBJ2-5, with 11 bases aligning to TRBD2. The germline V gene encodes CDR1 SNHLY and CDR2 FYNNEI. CDR3 length equals 18 residues. Trimming removed 0 bases from V and 2 bases from J; junction bases left unmatched: 8. The CDR3 nucleotides are TGTGCCAGCAGTGAAGCCCGAACTAGCGGGGGACCTCAAGAGACCCAGTACTTC. It is translated as CASSEARTSGGPQETQYF. Using reference TRBV2 and TRBJ2-5 for the parts outside the CDR3, the full variable domain is EPEVTQTPSHQVTQMGQEVILRCVPISNHLYFYWYRQILGQKVEFLVSFYNNEISEKSEIFDDQFSVERPDGSNFTLKIRSTKLEDSAMYFCASSEARTSGGPQETQYFGPGTRLLVL.

The J gene is TRBJ2-1, the V gene TRBV18, with D possibly matching TRBD1 (6 bases). CDR3 length equals 16 residues. Trimming removed 6 bases from V and 12 bases from J, with 27 bases in between. Germline-derived CDR1 and CDR2 are KGHSH and LQKENI. The CDR3: CASSPYQVGHQVGQFF. In DNA form, the CDR3 reads TGTGCCAGCTCGCCGTACCAAGTGGGACACCAAGTTGGGCAGTTCTTC.

The chain links TRBV2 to TRBJ1-5; D not certain. The ends were cut back, 0 bases at V and 0 bases at J, with 9 bases in the middle. Germline V gene sequence: CDR1 SNHLY, CDR2 FYNNEI. The CDR3 totals 16 residues. The CDR3 nucleotides read TGTGCCAGCAGTGAAGCGCGAGAGTATAGCAATCAGCCCCAGCATTTT. It translates to CASSEAREYSNQPQHF.

This rearrangement joins TRBV5-1 to TRBJ1-2; D is ambiguous. The V gene lost 1 base and the J gene lost 4 bases, with 8 bases spanning the gap. The CDR3 length is 13 residues. CDR1 is SGHRS, CDR2 YFSETQ, per germline. CDR3 sequence: CASSLRVGYGYTF. In DNA, the CDR3 is TGCGCCAGCAGCTTGCGGGTTGGCTATGGCTACACCTTC.

This chain connects TRBV5-4 to TRBJ1-1; no clear D gene. V dropped 1 base and J dropped 0 bases, with 10 bases sitting between them. This CDR3 has 15 residues. Germline V gene data show CDR1 as SGHNT and CDR2 as YYREEE (reference sequence). In DNA, the CDR3 is TGTGCCAGCAGCTTGAATTCAGGTTTGAACACTGAAGCTTTCTTT. Protein product: CASSLNSGLNTEAFF.

In the case of this clone: The same CDR3 also results from other DNA sequences found in this sample. V and J are TRBV6-2 or TRBV6-3 and TRBJ1-1, with a weak D call TRBD1 (6 bases). Deletions cut 6 bases from V and 1 base from J, with 9 bases between. CDR1 MNHEY and CDR2 SVGEGT come from the germline V gene. This CDR3 region has 13 residues. The CDR3 is CASSSRGNTEAFF. The CDR3 DNA is TGTGCCAGCAGCTCCAGGGGGAACACTGAAGCTTTCTTT.

The J gene is TRBJ2-7, the V gene TRBV30; D uncertain. V lost 2 bases to trimming and J lost 2 bases, with 10 bases between them. Germline CDR1 is GTSNPN and CDR2 is SVGIG (reference sequence). The CDR3 consists of 13 residues. The CDR3 protein is CAWSRGAPYEQYF. CDR3 coding DNA: TGTGCCTGGAGTCGTGGAGCTCCCTACGAGCAGTACTTC.

On this clone: The same CDR3 can be traced to other DNA sequences in this sample. This chain joins TRBV2 and TRBJ1-1, with a tentative D call TRBD1 (5 bases). V was shortened by 6 bases and J by 0 bases, with 8 bases between the two germline ends. The CDR3 runs to 13 residues. Looked up from germline, CDR1 is SNHLY and CDR2 is FYNNEI. The CDR3 is CASRRQLNTEAFF. The CDR3 DNA reads as TGTGCCAGCAGACGACAGTTGAACACTGAAGCTTTCTTT.

This clone was seen more than once but under ten times. The gene calls are TRBV3-1 (or the pseudogene TRBV3-2) and TRBJ1-2; tentative D call: TRBD1 (5 bases). V was shortened by 1 base and J by 6 bases, with 9 bases between the two germline ends. There are 13 residues in the CDR3. CDR1 is LGHDT and CDR2 is YNNKEL in the germline V gene (reference sequence). The CDR3 DNA sequence: TGTGCCAGCAGCCAAGCAATGACAGATGGCTACACCTTC. Translating gives CASSQAMTDGYTF.

V is TRBV27 and J is TRBJ1-1, with D unresolved. This CDR3 region has 20 residues. Germline V gene data show CDR1 as MNHEY and CDR2 as SMNVEV (reference sequence). Deletions cut 2 bases from V and 0 bases from J, with 25 bases between. CDR3 protein: CASSLSPLPPGGLMNTEAFF. In DNA, the CDR3 is TGTGCCAGCAGTTTAAGTCCCCTCCCCCCCGGCGGTCTTATGAACACTGAAGCTTTCTTT.

The chain links TRBV7-2 to TRBJ1-2, with TRBD1 matching over 9 bases. Germline V lookup: CDR1 SGHTA, CDR2 FQGNSA. The CDR3 loop spans 16 amino acids. Germline trimming cut 4 bases from V and 3 bases from J; bases unmatched to any gene: 9. Here the CDR3 DNA reads TGTGCCAGCAGCTCTCCATGGGGACAGGGCCACTATGGCTACACCTTC. Protein sequence: CASSSPWGQGHYGYTF.

The chain combines TRBV4-1 with TRBJ1-6; D perhaps matches TRBD1 (6 bases). The length of the CDR3 is 14 residues. Germline CDR1 is MGHRA and CDR2 is YSYEKL. V lost 1 base, J lost 9 bases, and 10 bases lay in between. CDR3 bases: TGCGCCAGCAGCCAAGCAACAGGGAGTTCACCCCTCCACTTT. It is translated as CASSQATGSSPLHF.

The V call is TRBV30, the J call TRBJ2-7; a weak D match, TRBD1 (5 bases). CDR1 and CDR2 from the germline V gene are GTSNPN and SVGIG (reference sequence). Trimming cost V 4 bases and J 9 bases, with 13 bases left between them. The CDR3 contains 11 residues. CDR3 amino acids: CAWIQGDGQYF. The CDR3 DNA is TGTGCCTGGATACAAGGGGATGGGCAGTACTTC.

The chain uses TRBV5-6 and TRBJ1-1; D possibly corresponds to TRBD1 (6 bases). V was trimmed by 4 bases and J by 1 base, leaving 11 bases between them. Germline values: CDR1 SGHDT, CDR2 YYEEEE. The CDR3 has 14 amino acids. The CDR3, as DNA: TGTGCCAGCAGCACGGGACAAGGGAACACTGAAGCTTTCTTT. It translates to CASSTGQGNTEAFF.

V is TRBV19 and J is TRBJ1-1, with D possibly TRBD1 on 6 matching bases. The CDR3 contains 15 residues. Germline loops: CDR1 LNHDA, CDR2 SQIVND (reference sequence). With 5 bases removed from V and 4 bases from J, the gap between germline ends came to 17 bases. Here the CDR3 reads CASSPPQGPGTEAFF. For the CDR3, the DNA is TGTGCCAGTAGTCCTCCACAGGGACCTGGCACTGAAGCTTTCTTT.

The chain combines TRBV4-3 with TRBJ2-1, with 14 bases fitting TRBD2. CDR3 length: 16 amino acids. CDR1 and CDR2 from the germline V gene are LGHNA and YSLEER. The V segment lost 5 bases and the J segment 5 bases; nucleotides outside the gene matches: 5. This chain's CDR3 is CASSVRLAGGHNEQFF. For the CDR3, the DNA is TGCGCCAGCAGCGTCCGACTAGCGGGGGGGCACAATGAGCAGTTCTTC.

The rearrangement joins TRBV6-6 to TRBJ1-6; D might be TRBD1 (6 bases). Germline loops: CDR1 MNHNY, CDR2 SVGAGI (reference sequence). V gave up 0 bases and J gave up 7 bases, with 10 bases separating them. The CDR3 is 15 residues long. CDR3 protein: CASSYSAQGNSPLHF. As DNA, the CDR3 is TGTGCCAGCAGTTACTCGGCACAGGGAAATTCACCCCTCCACTTT.

The rearrangement joins TRBV12-3 or TRBV12-4 to TRBJ1-2; 7 bases match TRBD1. CDR3 length: 13 residues. V shed 5 bases, J shed 8 bases, and the junction held 8 bases outside the gene matches. The CDR3 sequence is CASSTRGALGYTF. CDR3 DNA: TGTGCCAGCAGTACCAGGGGGGCCTTGGGCTACACCTTC.

The chain has TRBV7-2 and TRBJ1-5; D is possibly TRBD1 (5 bases). The CDR3 covers 13 residues. Germline CDR1 reads SGHTA; CDR2 reads FQGNSA. V lost 3 bases and J 6 bases, leaving 9 bases between the germline ends. This CDR3 reads CASSLRRGQPQHF. The CDR3 bases are TGTGCCAGCAGCTTGAGGAGGGGTCAGCCCCAGCATTTT.

The chain couples TRBV11-3 to TRBJ2-5, with TRBD1 matching 8 bases. V shed 3 bases, J shed 4 bases, and the junction held 1 base outside the gene matches. This CDR3 has 13 residues. CDR1 is SGHNT and CDR2 is YENEEA in the germline V gene. The chain's CDR3 is CASSFDRGETQYF. In nucleotides, the CDR3 is TGTGCCAGCAGCTTCGACAGGGGAGAGACCCAGTACTTC.

The chain combines TRBV11-2 with TRBJ2-1, with TRBD1 as a possible D gene (5 bases). The V end was cut by 2 bases, the J end by 3 bases, with 11 bases between. From germline, CDR1 is SGHAT and CDR2 FQNNGV. This CDR3 contains 15 residues. The CDR3 here is CASSLLSDSYNEQFF. CDR3 DNA sequence: TGTGCCAGCAGCTTATTATCCGACAGCTACAATGAGCAGTTCTTC.

This chain links TRBV5-1 with TRBJ1-4; 10 nucleotides match TRBD1. This CDR3 is built from 17 residues. V gave up 4 bases and J gave up 0 bases; unmatched junction bases: 6. CDR1 and CDR2 (germline): SGHRS, YFSETQ. The CDR3 protein is CASSDPGQGPTNEKLFF. The CDR3 nucleotides read TGCGCCAGCAGCGATCCGGGACAGGGGCCAACTAATGAAAAACTGTTTTTT.

This rearrangement joins TRBV3-1 (or the pseudogene TRBV3-2) to TRBJ2-3, with D maybe TRBD1 (5 bases). V was pared by 4 bases and J by 2 bases, with 16 bases between. CDR1 LGHDT and CDR2 YNNKEL come from the germline V gene (reference sequence). The CDR3 is made up of 16 amino acids. The CDR3 is CASSLNWAGNTDTQYF. In DNA form, the CDR3 reads TGTGCCAGCAGCCTCAACTGGGCAGGGAACACAGATACGCAGTATTTT.

The chain is built from TRBV6-5 and TRBJ2-7; TRBD1 agrees at 7 bases. Germline-derived CDR1 and CDR2 are MNHEY and SVGAGI. V dropped 6 bases and J dropped 5; count of bases not matched to a gene: 10. The CDR3 length is 14 residues. CDR3 amino acids: CASSPGQAVDEQYF. As DNA, the CDR3 is TGTGCCAGCAGCCCCGGACAGGCCGTCGACGAGCAGTACTTC.